This T cell receptor (beta chain) stems from a study of blood T cell repertoires in COVID-19. Study-wide context: In each case, the material was cDNA or gDNA derived from T cells, B-cell-depleted T cells, or PBMCs.

This clone has just one count. In the original workflow: Estimation of nucleated cell counts relied on the amplification of reference gene primers. Measured with immunoSEQ multiplex PCR; TCRdb has only the in-frame clones, and not every one. V, J and clone size derive from that table, while D and trimming were established from the DNA sequence. In the table there are 50,000 to 55,000 clones, about 82% of which are singletons. The clonotype originates from a woman of 80 years or more with acute or convalescent COVID-19. The sample taken for sequencing was peripheral blood.

CDR3 region: CASSLAGMPQHF. In nucleotides, the CDR3 is TGTGCCAGCAGCTTGGCAGGGATGCCCCAGCATTTT. The chain employs TRBV5-6 and TRBJ1-5; D might be TRBD1 (5 bases). The V end was cut by 0 bases, the J end by 9 bases, with 7 bases between. Germline V lookup: CDR1 SGHDT, CDR2 YYEEEE. The CDR3 loop spans 12 amino acids.